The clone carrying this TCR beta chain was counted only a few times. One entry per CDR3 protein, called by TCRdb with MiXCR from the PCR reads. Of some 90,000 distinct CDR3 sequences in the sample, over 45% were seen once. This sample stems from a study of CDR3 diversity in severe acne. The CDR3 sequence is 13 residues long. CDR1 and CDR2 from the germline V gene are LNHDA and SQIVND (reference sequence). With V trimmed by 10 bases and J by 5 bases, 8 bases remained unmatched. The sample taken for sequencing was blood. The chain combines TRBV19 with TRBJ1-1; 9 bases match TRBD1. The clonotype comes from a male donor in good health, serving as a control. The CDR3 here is CAIEGQGGTEAFF. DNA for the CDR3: TGTGCCATCGAGGGACAGGGAGGAACTGAAGCTTTCTTT.